This T cell receptor beta chain was profiled in a study of blood T cell repertoires in COVID-19. As for the study in general: T cells, B-cell-depleted T cells, or PBMCs supplied cDNA or gDNA.

A remark on this clone: At one end the junction does not follow the germline gene, possibly because of a read error.

In the source study's methods: Reference gene primer amplification gave estimated nucleated cell counts. Here immunoSEQ multiplex PCR was the method, and the copy in TCRdb shows in-frame clones only, minus some. V and J calls and clone size come straight from that table; D and trimming were deduced from the DNA. The repertoire holds approximately 100,000 clones, with about 85% as singletons. CDR1 is SSHAT and CDR2 is FNYEAQ in the germline V gene (reference sequence). This CDR3 comprises 13 residues. The V and J genes are TRBV7-7 and TRBJ2-2, with a tentative D call TRBD1 (6 bases). The receptor was isolated from an older woman with active or convalescent COVID-19. Sequencing used peripheral blood. This CDR3 is CASSTGYTGELFF. As DNA, the CDR3 is TGTGCTAGCAGCACAGGGTACACCGGGGAGCTGTTTTTT.